A single sample is the source of the 28 T cell receptor beta chains below, sequenced in a study of CD8 T cells in Susac syndrome. The RNA input was about 0.5 to 1 ug, and it was reverse transcribed with random hexamers. TCRdb re-called the immunoSEQ multiplex PCR reads through MiXCR, storing one row per CDR3 protein. Of approximately 140,000 distinct CDR3 sequences listed, approximately 95% are singletons. The source material was CD4+ T cells from PBMCs. These receptors came from a human donor with multiple sclerosis.

The chain carries TRBV7-2 and TRBJ2-2; the match to TRBD2 covers 9 bases. V was clipped by 3 bases and J by 2 bases; unmatched bases: 4. The CDR3 is 16 amino acids. Germline CDR1 reads SGHTA; CDR2 reads FQGNSA. CDR3 sequence (DNA): TGTGCCAGCAGCTTTCTAGCGGGATATAACACCGGGGAGCTGTTTTTT. Translated, it gives CASSFLAGYNTGELFF. The variable domain in full, completed from reference TRBV7-2 and TRBJ2-2, reads GAGVSQSPSNKVTEKGKDVELRCDPISGHTALYWYRQSLGQGLEFLIYFQGNSAPDKSGLPSDRFSAERTGGSVSTLTIQRTQQEDSAVYLCASSFLAGYNTGELFFGEGSRLTVL.

The V call is TRBV12-3 or TRBV12-4, the J call TRBJ1-6; D is perhaps TRBD1 (5 bases). V gave up 5 bases and J gave up 10 bases, with 12 bases separating them. This CDR3 comprises 13 residues. The CDR3 region has the DNA TGTGCCAGCAGTCCCGAAAGGGGCTCACCCCTCCACTTT. Its translation: CASSPERGSPLHF.

V usage is TRBV7-2 and J usage is TRBJ2-3; 16 bases agree with TRBD2. Germline lookup yields CDR1 SGHTA and CDR2 FQGNSA. This CDR3 is 18 amino acids long. V lost 4 bases and J lost 0; bases outside the gene matches: 4. The CDR3 reads CASSWGLAGGPSTDTQYF. As DNA, the CDR3 is TGTGCCAGCAGCTGGGGACTAGCGGGAGGGCCAAGCACAGATACGCAGTATTTT.

The chain uses TRBV7-2 and TRBJ1-5, with D unclear. The ends were cut back, 1 base at V and 5 bases at J, with 15 bases in the middle. The CDR3 consists of 16 residues. Germline V gene sequence: CDR1 SGHTA, CDR2 FQGNSA. DNA of the CDR3: TGTGCCAGCAGCTTAGTGTCGGGCGCGGTTTATCAGCCCCAGCATTTT. Protein product: CASSLVSGAVYQPQHF. Complete variable domain (other parts from reference TRBV7-2 and TRBJ1-5): GAGVSQSPSNKVTEKGKDVELRCDPISGHTALYWYRQSLGQGLEFLIYFQGNSAPDKSGLPSDRFSAERTGGSVSTLTIQRTQQEDSAVYLCASSLVSGAVYQPQHFGDGTRLSIL.

The rearrangement uses TRBV30 and TRBJ1-2; D unresolved. Germline-derived CDR1 and CDR2 are GTSNPN and SVGIG (reference sequence). This CDR3 is 16 amino acids long. With 0 bases removed from V and 4 bases from J, the gap between germline ends came to 18 bases. CDR3 in amino acids: CAWSVYPSTGLYGYTF. The CDR3 DNA sequence: TGTGCCTGGAGTGTATACCCCTCAACTGGGCTCTATGGCTACACCTTC. The full variable domain, rest sourced from reference TRBV30 and TRBJ1-2, is SQTIHQWPATLVQPVGSPLSLECTVEGTSNPNLYWYRQAAGRGLQLLFYSVGIGQISSEVPQNLSASRPQDRQFILSSKKLLLSDSGFYLCAWSVYPSTGLYGYTFGSGTRLTVV.

This clonotype came up once. The V gene is TRBV20-1, the J gene TRBJ2-1; 10 bases are shared with TRBD2. The CDR3 consists of 14 residues. J gave up 4 bases and V 3 bases, and 3 bases lay outside the gene matches. Germline V gene sequence: CDR1 DFQATT, CDR2 SNEGSKA (reference sequence). The DNA for the CDR3 is TGCAGTGCTAGTCAAGCGGGGGGGTACAATGAGCAGTTCTTC. Translating it yields CSASQAGGYNEQFF.

The rearrangement links TRBV2 to TRBJ1-5; D may be TRBD1 (5 bases). Germline CDR1 and CDR2: SNHLY and FYNNEI. V was trimmed by 7 bases and J by 0 bases, leaving 7 bases between them. The CDR3 spans 13 residues. CDR3 sequence: CASTRDSNQPQHF. The DNA of the CDR3 is TGTGCCAGCACCAGGGATAGCAATCAGCCCCAGCATTTT.

This clonotype was counted a single time. This sequence joins TRBV30 and TRBJ1-1; D is uncertain. Looked up from germline, CDR1 is GTSNPN and CDR2 is SVGIG (reference sequence). The CDR3 runs to 12 residues. V was shortened by 2 bases and J by 0 bases, with 4 bases between the two germline ends. The CDR3 is CAWSRLNTEAFF. The DNA for the CDR3 is TGTGCCTGGAGTAGGCTGAACACTGAAGCTTTCTTT.

The chain uses TRBV9 and TRBJ1-5; 9 bases fit TRBD1. Trimming took 0 bases from V and 6 from J; bases not matched to a gene: 4. CDR1 is SGDLS, CDR2 YYNGEE, per germline. The CDR3 spans 15 residues. Here the CDR3 DNA reads TGTGCCAGCAGCGTAGGTACAGGGGGCGGTCAGCCCCAGCATTTT. It specifies CASSVGTGGGQPQHF.

The CDR3 loop reads CSVGWSSSSYEQYF. The CDR3, as DNA: TGCAGCGTCGGCTGGTCGTCTTCCTCCTACGAGCAGTACTTC. V gene TRBV29-1 combines with J gene TRBJ2-7; D not certain. V was trimmed by 6 bases and J by 0 bases, leaving 15 bases between them. Germline CDR1 is SQVTM and CDR2 is ANQGSEA. CDR3 size: 14 residues.

The chain carries TRBV27 and TRBJ1-5, with 9 bases identical to TRBD1. This CDR3 has 17 residues. V shed 0 bases, J shed 6 bases, and the junction held 9 bases outside the gene matches. Germline V gene lookup returns CDR1 MNHEY and CDR2 SMNVEV (reference sequence). This chain's CDR3 is CASSLSFAGTGPQPQHF. CDR3 sequence (DNA): TGTGCCAGCAGTTTATCCTTCGCCGGGACAGGGCCTCAGCCCCAGCATTTT.

CDR3 sequence: CASSRGTGEAYEQYF. The CDR3 DNA sequence: TGCGCCAGCAGCCGAGGGACAGGGGAGGCCTACGAGCAGTACTTC. This chain connects TRBV4-3 to TRBJ2-7; 10 nucleotides align to TRBD1. The CDR3 sequence is 15 residues long. V was pared by 4 bases and J by 2 bases, with 5 bases of the junction left unmatched. The germline V gene has CDR1 LGHNA and CDR2 YSLEER.

This sequence joins TRBV15 and TRBJ2-1, with D unresolved. CDR1 is LNHNV, CDR2 YYDKDF, per germline (reference sequence). The CDR3 spans 13 residues. V was trimmed by 7 bases and J by 1 base, leaving 8 bases between them. The CDR3 DNA is TGTGCCACCAACACCCCTTCCTACAATGAGCAGTTCTTC. Translating it yields CATNTPSYNEQFF.

V and J are TRBV29-1 and TRBJ2-1, with TRBD1 matching over 8 bases. The CDR3 is 12 amino acids. The ends lost 6 bases at V and 8 bases at J; junction bases unmatched: 6. Per germline, CDR1 SQVTM and CDR2 ANQGSEA. This CDR3 reads CSVAKTGDEQFF. The DNA for the CDR3 is TGCAGCGTCGCCAAGACAGGGGATGAGCAGTTCTTC.

The chain employs TRBV20-1 and TRBJ1-5; D is unresolved. The V gene's germline CDR1 is DFQATT and CDR2 SNEGSKA (reference sequence). The CDR3 covers 14 residues. CDR3 in amino acids: CSSAAPFGKQPQHF. As DNA, the CDR3 is TGCTCCTCAGCGGCCCCTTTCGGGAAGCAGCCCCAGCATTTT.

The chain has TRBV7-2 and TRBJ2-1; D is unresolved. Germline V gene lookup returns CDR1 SGHTA and CDR2 FQGNSA. The CDR3 sequence is 14 residues long. Trimming shortened V by 1 base and J by 6 bases, and 10 bases separated the two germline ends. CDR3 coding DNA: TGTGCCAGCAGCTTAGAGGTCTGGAGCAATGAGCAGTTCTTC. Translating gives CASSLEVWSNEQFF.

The V and J genes are TRBV11-2 and TRBJ2-1; 10 bases fit TRBD2. Germline V lookup: CDR1 SGHAT, CDR2 FQNNGV. V lost 6 bases, J lost 4 bases, and 6 bases stayed unmatched. The CDR3 has 15 residues. Here the CDR3 DNA reads TGTGCCAGCAGTACCGGGACTAGCGATTACAATGAGCAGTTCTTC. Amino acid sequence: CASSTGTSDYNEQFF.

In its sample, this clonotype was seen once. This chain uses TRBV9 with TRBJ2-1; D is uncertain. From germline, CDR1 is SGDLS and CDR2 YYNGEE. CDR3 length equals 14 residues. Trimming removed 0 bases from V and 9 bases from J, with 13 bases in between. This CDR3 reads CASSVDPGPGEQFF. The CDR3 coding sequence is TGTGCCAGCAGCGTAGACCCAGGTCCGGGTGAGCAGTTCTTC.

The chain carries TRBV29-1 and TRBJ1-5, with a possible D match to TRBD1 (5 bases). Germline CDR1 reads SQVTM; CDR2 reads ANQGSEA. The CDR3 has 14 amino acids. With 7 bases removed from V and 2 bases from J, the gap between germline ends came to 15 bases. The CDR3 region is CSALTGDGNQPQHF. CDR3 sequence (DNA): TGCAGCGCCCTCACGGGGGACGGCAATCAGCCCCAGCATTTT.

The chain employs TRBV12-3 or TRBV12-4 and TRBJ2-7, with D tentatively TRBD2 (6 bases). This CDR3 comprises 13 residues. V was trimmed by 6 bases and J by 9 bases, leaving 18 bases between them. The CDR3 nucleotides read TGTGCCAGCAGCCTTGGGGCGGGAACGTGGCAGTACTTC. Translated: CASSLGAGTWQYF.

V is TRBV28 and J is TRBJ2-5, with 10 positions matching TRBD2. The V gene's germline CDR1 is MDHEN and CDR2 SYDVKM. The trim removed 5 bases at V and 5 bases at J, leaving 11 bases unmatched. There are 16 residues in the CDR3. In nucleotides, the CDR3 is TGTGCCAGCAGTCCACACATAGCGGGGGGACACGAGACCCAGTACTTC. Amino acid sequence: CASSPHIAGGHETQYF.

The chain employs TRBV20-1 and TRBJ2-1, with 8 bases that match TRBD2. The CDR3 sequence is 12 residues long. Trimming at V came to 3 bases and at J to 10 bases, leaving 5 bases not matched to a gene. In germline, CDR1 is DFQATT, CDR2 SNEGSKA (reference sequence). The CDR3 loop reads CSASGGAREQFF. CDR3 in DNA: TGCAGTGCTAGCGGGGGGGCCCGAGAGCAGTTCTTC.

The chain combines TRBV20-1 with TRBJ2-3; 10 nucleotides agree with TRBD1. The ends lost 6 bases at V and 5 bases at J; junction bases unmatched: 17. Germline values: CDR1 DFQATT, CDR2 SNEGSKA (reference sequence). The CDR3 is made up of 17 amino acids. CDR3 sequence (DNA): TGCAGTGCCGTTCCCTTCCCCGGGACAGGGGTGGAAGATACGCAGTATTTT. Protein: CSAVPFPGTGVEDTQYF.

The V call is TRBV30, the J call TRBJ1-2, with 8 nucleotides matching TRBD1. V shed 5 bases, J shed 4 bases, and the junction held 12 bases outside the gene matches. The CDR3 is 15 residues long. Per germline, CDR1 GTSNPN and CDR2 SVGIG (reference sequence). CDR3 region: CAWWWGQGARYGYTF. CDR3 DNA: TGTGCCTGGTGGTGGGGCCAGGGGGCCCGCTATGGCTACACCTTC.

The chain employs TRBV28 and TRBJ2-7; the D gene could be TRBD1 or TRBD2 (5 bases each). Trimming left V 6 bases short and J 3 bases short, with 18 bases between. Germline V gene sequence: CDR1 MDHEN, CDR2 SYDVKM. The CDR3 loop spans 15 amino acids. Here the CDR3 reads CASRSPGTRRYEQYF. Here the CDR3 DNA reads TGTGCCAGCAGATCACCTGGGACGAGGCGCTACGAGCAGTACTTC. The entire variable domain, with the rest obtained from reference TRBV28 and TRBJ2-7, is as follows: DVKVTQSSRYLVKRTGEKVFLECVQDMDHENMFWYRQDPGLGLRLIYFSYDVKMKEKGDIPEGYSVSREKKERFSLILESASTNQTSMYLCASRSPGTRRYEQYFGPGTRLTVT.

This sequence joins TRBV12-3 or TRBV12-4 and TRBJ2-7; tentatively, D is TRBD1 (5 bases). Trimming shortened V by 8 bases and J by 1 base, and 15 bases separated the two germline ends. CDR3 length: 14 residues. The CDR3 sequence: CASSTGHSSYEQYF. The CDR3 bases are TGTGCCAGCTCTACAGGCCACAGTTCCTACGAGCAGTACTTC.

The genes are TRBV20-1 and TRBJ2-5; D uncertain. Germline-derived CDR1 and CDR2 are DFQATT and SNEGSKA (reference sequence). The CDR3 length is 13 residues. Trimming pared 7 bases from V and 0 bases from J, leaving 12 bases between. CDR3 DNA: TGCAGTGGATTGAGAAGGGACCAAGAGACCCAGTACTTC. Its translation is CSGLRRDQETQYF.

The rearrangement joins TRBV7-2 to TRBJ2-3; 13 bases are a match to TRBD2. With V trimmed by 3 bases and J by 5 bases, 2 bases remained unmatched. Germline CDR1 SGHTA, CDR2 FQGNSA. CDR3 length: 15 amino acids. Written as DNA, the CDR3 is TGTGCCAGCAGCTTGACTAGCGGGAGGAGAGATACGCAGTATTTT. Protein product: CASSLTSGRRDTQYF.